This T cell receptor beta chain was retrieved from a study of naive and memory T cell subsets. Trimming stripped 5 bases from V and 4 bases from J, with 6 bases between. The CDR3 contains 12 residues. Germline values: CDR1 SGHTA, CDR2 FQGNSA. Study-wide points: No ground truth validated the naive and memory repertoire findings. Over 90% of naive TCR sequences appeared only once after error correction, unlike memory subsets. From naive to CM, EM and EMRA, diversity decreased and Gini increased. Naive repertoires, especially CD8, held a few larger clonotypes, possibly memory cells re-expressing CD45RA.

Cells stained for CD3, CD4, CD8, CD45RA and CD27 were sorted into four subsets. This clonotype was observed many times. Its antigen is as yet unknown. Both TRBC1 and TRBC2 were covered by a beta constant-region primer of two equimolar oligonucleotides. The ligated cDNA underwent four PCR rounds using SP2 and nested alpha and beta constant-region primers. TCRdb redid the calling of the UMI-ligation and nested PCR reads with MiXCR, one entry per CDR3 protein. The sample records around 83,000 distinct CDR3 sequences, around 10% being singletons. The source is a human donor in good health. The chain links TRBV7-2 to TRBJ1-3; no clear D. Sequencing was carried out using naive CD4+ T cells from blood. CDR3 nucleotide sequence: TGTGCCAGCAGCAGGGAGGGAAACACCATATATTTT. Amino acids: CASSREGNTIYF.